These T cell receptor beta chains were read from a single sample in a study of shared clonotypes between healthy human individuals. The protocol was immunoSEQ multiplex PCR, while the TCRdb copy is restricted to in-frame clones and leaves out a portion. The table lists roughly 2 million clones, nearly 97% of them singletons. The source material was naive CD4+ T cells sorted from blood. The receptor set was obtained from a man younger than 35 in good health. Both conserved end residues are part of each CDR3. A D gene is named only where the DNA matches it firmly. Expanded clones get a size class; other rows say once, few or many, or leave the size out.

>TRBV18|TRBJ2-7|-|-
TGTGCCAGCTCACCACCGTCCAGAACCTACGAGCAGTACTTC
CASSPPSRTYEQYF
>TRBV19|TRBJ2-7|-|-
TGTGCCAGTAGTATCTTGGGTAGGGCGGCTCCTGCTGAGCAGTACTTC
CASSILGRAAPAEQYF
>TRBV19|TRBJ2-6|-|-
TGTGCCAGTAGTCCCGACAGGTCCGGGGCCAACGTCCTGACTTTC
CASSPDRSGANVLTF
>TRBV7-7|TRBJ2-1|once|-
TGTGCTAGCAGCGCGGACTTGGTTGATGAGCAGTTCTTC
CASSADLVDEQFF
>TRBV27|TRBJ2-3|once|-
TGTGCCAGCAGTATGTGGGGTAGCACAGATACGCAGTATTTT
CASSMWGSTDTQYF
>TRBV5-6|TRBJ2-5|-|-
TGTGCCAGCAGCTCAATCCGGGGAGAGACCCAGTACTTC
CASSSIRGETQYF
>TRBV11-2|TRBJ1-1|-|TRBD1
TGTGCCAGCAGCTTAGAGACAGGGGGAGGTGAAGCTTTCTTT
CASSLETGGGEAFF
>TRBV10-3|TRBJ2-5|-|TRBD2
TGTGCCATCAGTGCGGGGGGTAACCAAGAGACCCAGTACTTC
CAISAGGNQETQYF
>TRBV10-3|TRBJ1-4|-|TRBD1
TGTGCCATCAGTGGACAAAAGGACAGGGGAGGACGCGATGAAAAACTGTTTTTT
CAISGQKDRGGRDEKLFF
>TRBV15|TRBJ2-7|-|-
TGTGCCACCAGCAGAGATCTGGATCGGTTGGGATACGAGCAGTACTTC
CATSRDLDRLGYEQYF
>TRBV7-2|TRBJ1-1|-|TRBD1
TGTGCCAGCAGCTGGGGACAGGGTGAAAGGGGAACTGAAGCTTTCTTT
CASSWGQGERGTEAFF
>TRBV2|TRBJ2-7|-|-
TGTGCCACCTCGACGGGCTACGAGCAGTACTTC
CATSTGYEQYF
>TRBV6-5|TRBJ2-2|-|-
TGTGCCAGCAGTCATCCCAAGCCCGGGGAGCTGTTTTTT
CASSHPKPGELFF
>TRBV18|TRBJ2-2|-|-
TGTGCCAGCAAACAGGGAACCGGGGAGCTGTTTTTT
CASKQGTGELFF
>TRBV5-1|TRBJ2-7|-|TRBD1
TGCGCCAGCAGCTTAAGTACAGGAGCAGGGGGCGAGCAGTACTTC
CASSLSTGAGGEQYF
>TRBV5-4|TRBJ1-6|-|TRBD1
TGTGCCAGCAGCCTCACAGGGGTGAATTCACCCCTCCACTTT
CASSLTGVNSPLHF
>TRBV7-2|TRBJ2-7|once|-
TGTGCCAGCAGCCCGCAGACAGGCTCCTACGAGCAGTACTTC
CASSPQTGSYEQYF
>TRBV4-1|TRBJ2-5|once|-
TGCGCCAGCAGCCAAGATAACAACCGCCAAGAGACCCAGTACTTC
CASSQDNNRQETQYF
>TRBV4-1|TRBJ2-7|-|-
TGCGCCAGCAGCCATAACCCCGAAGCTCGGGGATCCAACTTGTACGAGCAGTACTTC
CASSHNPEARGSNLYEQYF
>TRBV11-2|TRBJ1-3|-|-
TGTGCCAGCAGCTTAGAAGGAACTGTGGGAAACACCATATATTTT
CASSLEGTVGNTIYF
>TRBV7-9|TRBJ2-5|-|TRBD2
TGTGCCAGCAGCTACCCGGGACTAGCTCTGGAGACCCAGTACTTC
CASSYPGLALETQYF
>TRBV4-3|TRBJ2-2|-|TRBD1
TGCGCCAGCAGCAGGGACAGGGGGAACACCGGGGAGCTGTTTTTT
CASSRDRGNTGELFF
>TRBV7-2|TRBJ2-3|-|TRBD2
TGTGCCAGCACCCCAAGAGGTGCGGGAGGCACAGATACGCAGTATTTT
CASTPRGAGGTDTQYF
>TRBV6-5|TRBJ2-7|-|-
TGTGCCGCCGGGCGGGGCATCAACGAGCAGTACTTC
CAAGRGINEQYF
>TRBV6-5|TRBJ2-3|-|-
TGTGCCAGCAGCAGAGGAGGGTTTACCACAGATACGCAGTATTTT
CASSRGGFTTDTQYF
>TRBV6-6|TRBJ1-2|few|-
TGTGCCAGCAGGGCGGGTAACTATGGCTACACCTTC
CASRAGNYGYTF
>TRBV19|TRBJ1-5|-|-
TGTGCCAGTAGCCCACTGGCCCTCAGCAATCAGCCCCAGCATTTT
CASSPLALSNQPQHF
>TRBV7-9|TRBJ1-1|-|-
TGTGCCAGCAGCCCCCTGACGGAAAACACTGAAGCTTTCTTT
CASSPLTENTEAFF
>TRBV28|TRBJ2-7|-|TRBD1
TGTGCCAGCAGTTCTGGCCCCCGGACAGGGAAGGACTACGAGCAGTACTTC
CASSSGPRTGKDYEQYF
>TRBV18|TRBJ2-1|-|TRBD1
TGTGCCAGCTCACCCATCCGGGACAGGGGGCGAAATGAGCAGTTCTTC
CASSPIRDRGRNEQFF
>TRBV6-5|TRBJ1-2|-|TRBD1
TGTGCCAGCAGTCCTAGGCAGGGGGCGCGTGGCTACACCTTC
CASSPRQGARGYTF
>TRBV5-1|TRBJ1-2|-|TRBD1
TGCGCCAGCAGCTCAGGGGGCGCAGGTCACTATGGCTACACCTTC
CASSSGGAGHYGYTF
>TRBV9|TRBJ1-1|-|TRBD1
TGTGCCAGCAGCGCCCCAGGGGGCGCAGAGAACACTGAAGCTTTCTTT
CASSAPGGAENTEAFF
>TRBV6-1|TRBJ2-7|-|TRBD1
TGTGCCAGCAGTGCTACCGGGACAGGGGGACTCTACGAGCAGTACTTC
CASSATGTGGLYEQYF
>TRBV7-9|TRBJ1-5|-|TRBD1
TGTGCCAGCAGCTGGGGCGACAGGGGAGCGGAGCCCCAGCATTTT
CASSWGDRGAEPQHF
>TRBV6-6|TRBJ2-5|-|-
TGTGCCAGCACCCCTGGGACTTTGTATCAAGAGACCCAGTACTTC
CASTPGTLYQETQYF
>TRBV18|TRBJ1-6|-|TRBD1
TGTGCCAGCTCACCCCCGGGACAGGTCGGGCCCCTCCACTTT
CASSPPGQVGPLHF
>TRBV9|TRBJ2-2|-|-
TGTGCCAGCGGGGATACGAACACCGGGGAGCTGTTTTTT
CASGDTNTGELFF
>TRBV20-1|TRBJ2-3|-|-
TGCAGTGCTAGAGAGCCCGATACGCAGTATTTT
CSAREPDTQYF
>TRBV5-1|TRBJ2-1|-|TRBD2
TGCGCCAGCAGCTTGGCCTTTATGGCGGGGGGCTTTAATGAGCAGTTCTTC
CASSLAFMAGGFNEQFF
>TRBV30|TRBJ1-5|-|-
TGTGCCTGGAGTGTAAGTGGGGGCCACGGGGGCCAGCCCCAGCATTTT
CAWSVSGGHGGQPQHF
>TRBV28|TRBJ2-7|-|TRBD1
TGTGCCAGCAGTTTTGGGGACAGGTCCTACGAGCAGTACTTC
CASSFGDRSYEQYF
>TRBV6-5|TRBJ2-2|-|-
TGTGCCAGCAGTTTGGGAATGTCGGGGGAGCTGTTTTTT
CASSLGMSGELFF
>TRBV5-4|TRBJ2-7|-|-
TGTGCCAGCAGCTTAGGGCGAGGGGCGACCTACGAGCAGTACTTC
CASSLGRGATYEQYF
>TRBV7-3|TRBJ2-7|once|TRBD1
TGTGCCAGCAGCCAGGGACAGGGAGTGACCTACGAGCAGTACTTC
CASSQGQGVTYEQYF
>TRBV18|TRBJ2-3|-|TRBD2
TGTGCCAGCTCCCCCGGACTAGTATCGACAGATACGCAGTATTTT
CASSPGLVSTDTQYF
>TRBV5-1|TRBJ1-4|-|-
TGCGCCAGCAGCTTGACAGTTTCTACTAATGAAAAACTGTTTTTT
CASSLTVSTNEKLFF
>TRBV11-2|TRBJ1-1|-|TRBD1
TGTGCCAGCAGCTTAGGGTTGGACAGGGAAATGGCTTTCTTT
CASSLGLDREMAFF
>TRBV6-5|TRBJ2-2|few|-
TGTGCCAGCAGTTACTCTAGGACCGGGGAGCTGTTTTTT
CASSYSRTGELFF
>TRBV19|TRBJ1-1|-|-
TGTGCCAGTGACGATAGGGGAACTGAAGCTTTCTTT
CASDDRGTEAFF
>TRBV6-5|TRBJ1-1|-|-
TGTGCCAGCAGTTACGTGGCAGGGAACACTGAAGCTTTCTTT
CASSYVAGNTEAFF
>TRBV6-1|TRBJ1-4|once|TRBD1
TGTGCCAGCAGTGAGGGACAGGGTGTGACTAATGAAAAACTGTTTTTT
CASSEGQGVTNEKLFF
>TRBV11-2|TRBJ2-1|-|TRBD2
TGTGCCAGCAGCCCCCGGGGCAAGCTTAGCGGGCCTTTTTATGAGCAGTTCTTC
CASSPRGKLSGPFYEQFF